Sequencing of this T cell receptor beta chain was carried out in a study of cytomegalovirus exposure and HLA in healthy donors. Whole-study context: Of the donors genotyped, approximately 400 in all, over 80% fell in the Caucasian-associated ancestry cluster.

Findings of the study overall: Some highly shared sequence variants likely arose as a pipeline artifact.

It was with 60 Vbeta and 13 Jbeta primers that the PCR ran. Assay used: immunoSEQ multiplex PCR; TCRdb lists only in-frame clones, some missing. The sample totals more than 200,000 clones. Comment on this clone: Its antigen remains unidentified.

CDR1 and CDR2 from the germline V gene are KGHSH and LQKENI. J lost 3 bases, V lost 5 bases, and 8 bases had no gene match. CDR3 size: 15 residues. The sequence came from a woman aged 25-40 years in good health and CMV-seropositive. The chain is built from TRBV18 and TRBJ1-2, with 8 bases lining up with TRBD1. Sequencing input: PBMCs. This CDR3 reads CASSETGAFDYGYTF. For the CDR3, the DNA is TGTGCCAGCTCAGAGACAGGGGCGTTCGACTATGGCTACACCTTC.